The source of this T cell receptor beta chain is a study of blood T cell repertoires in COVID-19. Background on the study: Acute-phase and convalescent COVID-19 samples originated in the United States, Italy and Spain. PBMCs, B-cell-depleted T cells, or T cells were the source of the cDNA or gDNA that made up the material.

Generated by immunoSEQ multiplex PCR, the TCRdb table keeps only in-frame clones and is missing some. The data show about 70,000 clones, with 89% seen just once and 8.2% held by the top ten. This TCR came from a man in his fifties with active COVID-19. Sequencing was performed on peripheral blood.

The CDR3: CASTDPGDSQFF. CDR3 in DNA: TGTGCCAGTACCGACCCGGGGGACAGTCAGTTCTTC. V and J are TRBV19 and TRBJ2-1; TRBD1 is a possible D gene (7 bases). Germline-derived CDR1 and CDR2 are LNHDA and SQIVND (reference sequence). V lost 7 bases, J lost 13 bases, and 17 bases lay in between. This CDR3 comprises 12 residues.